The entry below gives a single TCR beta chain sequence along with its context. Its antigen is as yet unknown. The CDR3 sequence is 15 residues long. The germline gives CDR1 MDHEN, CDR2 SYDVKM. Trimming cost V 6 bases and J 4 bases; bases outside gene matches: 10. Data came from immunoSEQ multiplex PCR; TCRdb stores just in-frame clones and leaves some out. The sample holds more than 2,000,000 clones; more than 80% are singletons and the top ten take 0.39%. The sample belongs to a study of shared clonotypes between healthy human individuals. Study observations and caveats: Compared with memory subsets, naive subsets generally had larger estimated richness.

The receptor was isolated from a man in his late teens or twenties in good health. Some clones in this sample may be carry-over from other donors' samples. The chain couples TRBV28 to TRBJ1-2; 8 bases are a match to TRBD1. Sequencing was performed on naive CD4+ T cells from PBMCs. Indicated subset: CD45RA+ positively selected. The CDR3 coding sequence is TGTGCCAGCAGCCCTTCCGGACAGGGCCTCTATGGCTACACCTTC. It translates to CASSPSGQGLYGYTF.